The next 14 T cell receptor beta chains were all read from a single sample in a study of human T cells and chemical hapten exposure. A single record per CDR3 protein comes from TCRdb applying MiXCR to the RACE reads. Of about 49,000 distinct CDR3 sequences in the sample, roughly 9.5% were seen once. Time point indicated: patch test 1, 2 weeks after DPC sensitization. Treatment reported: therapeutic diphenylcyclopropenone sensitization with weekly scalp DPC. Here the sequenced sample was whole blood, taken in connection with sensitization to the hapten diphenylcyclopropenone (DPC). The receptors originated from a woman aged 50 to 60 with alopecia areata. Some clones in this sample may be carry-over from other donors' samples.

This clonotype came up many times. The genes are TRBV4-3 and TRBJ2-1; unclear D gene. Germline V gene data show CDR1 as LGHNA and CDR2 as YSLEER. The V and J ends lost 0 bases and 1 base respectively, with 10 bases between them. The CDR3 sequence is 16 residues long. This chain's CDR3 is CASSQDPGESYNEQFF. The CDR3 nucleotides are TGCGCCAGCAGCCAAGATCCCGGAGAGTCCTACAATGAGCAGTTCTTC.

This clonotype came up a few times. Here the CDR3 reads CASRSGRSYNEQFF. In DNA form, the CDR3 reads TGTGCCAGTAGAAGTGGGAGATCCTACAATGAGCAGTTCTTC. The chain joins TRBV19 to TRBJ2-1; D perhaps matches TRBD2 (5 bases). Germline CDR1 is LNHDA and CDR2 is SQIVND (reference sequence). The V gene lost 6 bases and the J gene lost 1 base, with 10 bases spanning the gap. The CDR3 extends over 14 amino acids.

This clonotype was seen repeatedly, ten times or more. The chain joins TRBV9 to TRBJ2-7; 7 bases map to TRBD1. V shed 1 base, J shed 3 bases, and the junction held 4 bases outside the gene matches. Germline V gene data show CDR1 as SGDLS and CDR2 as YYNGEE. This CDR3 is built from 14 residues. The CDR3 region has the DNA TGTGCCAGCAGCGTATCGACAGGGAGCTACGAGCAGTACTTC. Amino acid sequence: CASSVSTGSYEQYF. Based on the CDR3 plus reference TRBV9 and TRBJ2-7, the full variable domain is DSGVTQTPKHLITATGQRVTLRCSPRSGDLSVYWYQQSLDQGLQFLIQYYNGEERAKGNILERFSAQQFPDLHSELNLSSLELGDSALYFCASSVSTGSYEQYFGPGTRLTVT.

This clonotype was counted ten times or more. V usage is TRBV12-3 or TRBV12-4 and J usage is TRBJ2-7; 12 nucleotides match TRBD2. CDR3 size: 15 residues. V shed 6 bases and J 4 bases; nucleotides not matched to a gene: 7. The CDR3 DNA sequence: TGTGCCAGCAGCCCGACGACTAGCGGGGGTTACGAGCAGTACTTC. Protein product: CASSPTTSGGYEQYF.

This clonotype was seen ten or more times. This chain's CDR3 is CASSISSSSYEQYF. The CDR3 region has the DNA TGTGCCAGTAGTATTAGTTCAAGCTCCTACGAGCAGTACTTC. The chain joins TRBV19 to TRBJ2-7; no firm D call. The CDR3 runs to 14 residues. The V end lost 3 bases, the J end lost 0 bases, and 9 bases lay between the germline ends. Germline V gene lookup returns CDR1 LNHDA and CDR2 SQIVND (reference sequence).

There are many counts of this clonotype. This rearrangement joins TRBV7-6 to TRBJ2-4; 16 bases fit TRBD2. After removal of 5 bases from V and 5 bases from J, the junction contained 15 bases not matched to a gene. The CDR3 runs 20 residues. Germline V CDR1 and CDR2: SGHVS, FNYEAQ. Here the CDR3 reads CASSALPPGLAGGTENIQYF. The CDR3 region has the DNA TGTGCCAGCAGCGCCTTACCCCCGGGACTAGCGGGAGGGACCGAAAACATTCAGTACTTC.

This clonotype was detected many times. V is TRBV20-1 and J is TRBJ2-3; 14 nucleotides align to TRBD2. With V trimmed by 3 bases and J by 3 bases, 17 bases remained unmatched. The CDR3 length is 20 residues. The V gene's germline CDR1 is DFQATT and CDR2 SNEGSKA (reference sequence). The CDR3 sequence is CSASRATGLAGVIDTDTQYF. The CDR3 region has the DNA TGCAGTGCTAGCCGCGCCACGGGACTAGCGGGAGTCATTGATACAGATACGCAGTATTTT.

In this sample, this clonotype turned up many times. This chain joins TRBV28 and TRBJ1-5; TRBD1 matches 9 bases. The length of the CDR3 is 15 residues. The V gene's germline CDR1 is MDHEN and CDR2 SYDVKM. V lost 6 bases, J lost 6 bases, and 9 bases stayed unmatched. The CDR3 here is CASSRPGTGSQPQHF. Written as DNA, the CDR3 is TGTGCCAGCAGCCGGCCCGGGACAGGGAGTCAGCCCCAGCATTTT.

The rearrangement uses TRBV13 and TRBJ2-1; 11 bases are a match to TRBD2. Germline loops: CDR1 PRHDT, CDR2 FYEKMQ (reference sequence). V gave up 0 bases and J gave up 9 bases; unmatched junction bases: 4. This CDR3 contains 15 residues. CDR3 DNA: TGTGCCAGCAGCTTAGGACTAGCGGGAGTAGCTGAGCAGTTCTTC. Protein: CASSLGLAGVAEQFF.

This clonotype appeared many times. The V and J genes are TRBV7-6 and TRBJ2-1, with TRBD2 matching over 7 bases. The germline V gene encodes CDR1 SGHVS and CDR2 FNYEAQ. The CDR3 loop spans 15 amino acids. With 2 bases clipped from V and 6 bases from J, the junction kept 7 bases outside the gene matches. The CDR3 region has the DNA TGTGCCAGCAGCTTATTGGGCGGGAGTACCAATGAGCAGTTCTTC. It codes for CASSLLGGSTNEQFF. The whole variable domain, remainder taken from reference TRBV7-6 and TRBJ2-1, is GAGVSQSPRYKVTKRGQDVALRCDPISGHVSLYWYRQALGQGPEFLTYFNYEAQQDKSGLPNDRFSAERPEGSISTLTIQRTEQRDSAMYRCASSLLGGSTNEQFFGPGTRLTVL.

This clonotype turned up a few times. This chain joins TRBV3-1 and TRBJ1-6; D not certain. Germline CDR1 LGHDT, CDR2 YNNKEL (reference sequence). The V gene lost 0 bases and the J gene lost 10 bases, with 10 bases spanning the gap. The CDR3 contains 14 residues. Here the CDR3 reads CASSQDIGGSPLHF. The CDR3 DNA follows: TGTGCCAGCAGCCAAGATATAGGTGGATCACCCCTCCACTTT. Looking up the rest from reference TRBV3-1 and TRBJ1-6 gives the full variable domain: DTAVSQTPKYLVTQMGNDKSIKCEQNLGHDTMYWYKQDSKKFLKIMFSYNNKELIINETVPNRFSPKSPDKAHLNLHINSLELGDSAVYFCASSQDIGGSPLHFGNGTRLTVT.

This clonotype occurred a few times. The CDR3 DNA reads TGTGCCTGGAGTGTTGGAGGGTACGGGAAAGACATTCAGTACTTC. This gives the protein CAWSVGGYGKDIQYF. The chain combines TRBV30 with TRBJ2-4, with D tentatively TRBD2 (6 bases). V lost 0 bases to trimming and J lost 8 bases, with 17 bases between them. Looked up from germline, CDR1 is GTSNPN and CDR2 is SVGIG (reference sequence). The CDR3 contains 15 residues.

This clonotype occurred many times. This chain links TRBV20-1 with TRBJ1-4; D remains ambiguous. Germline assignment: CDR1 DFQATT and CDR2 SNEGSKA (reference sequence). With 2 bases removed from V and 12 bases from J, the gap between germline ends came to 10 bases. The CDR3 extends over 11 amino acids. This CDR3 is CSARIIVELFF. CDR3 DNA: TGCAGTGCTAGAATAATCGTCGAACTGTTTTTT.

This clonotype was recorded many times. The rearrangement links TRBV3-1 to TRBJ2-7; 8 bases are shared with TRBD2. Looked up from germline, CDR1 is LGHDT and CDR2 is YNNKEL (reference sequence). The CDR3 consists of 15 residues. Trimming removed 3 bases from V and 0 bases from J; junction bases left unmatched: 4. The CDR3, as DNA: TGTGCCAGCAGCCACTTGACTAGCGCCTCCTACGAGCAGTACTTC. This gives the protein CASSHLTSASYEQYF.